The sequence of this TCR beta chain was determined in a study of T cells after yellow fever vaccination. Study-wide context: Preparation of the low-cell-number fractions used SMART-Seq v4 Ultra Low Input. General study points: The secondary response was weaker but peaked faster, day 5 versus 15. Re-detected after boosting: most primary clones, around 97% of CD4 and roughly 88% of CD8.

Template-switching 5'RACE yielded the TCR cDNA; a universal primer site and UMIs were added in the process. MiXCR was run by TCRdb on the 5' RACE reads, yielding one entry per CDR3 protein. The table records approximately 120,000 distinct CDR3 sequences, about 7.4% of them present only once. The CDR3 is made up of 11 amino acids. Trimming pared 2 bases from V and 11 bases from J, leaving 9 bases between. This clonotype was detected ten times or more. As yet, its antigen is unknown. This receptor was taken from a man between 18 and 29 years old who received the YFV17D yellow fever vaccine. The material was CD4+ T cells sorted from PBMCs, obtained approximately 11 days after the first yellow fever vaccination. This sequence joins TRBV12-3 or TRBV12-4 and TRBJ1-1; D is uncertain. Written as DNA, the CDR3 is TGTGCCAGCAGTTTATCGTACTACGCTTTCTTT. Encoded protein: CASSLSYYAFF.